The 12 T cell receptor beta chains below were found in one sample sequenced in a study of T cells in Graves' hyperthyroidism and ophthalmopathy. RNA transcripts yielded amplified TCR beta CDR3 regions. The primer set for the first-round RT-PCR of the TCR CDR3 was HTBI. TCRdb called the multiplex PCR reads again in MiXCR, with one record for every CDR3 protein. The table has about 270,000 distinct CDR3 sequences, about 20% seen once. The sequencing sample was made of blood. Receptor source: a man younger than 45 with Graves' ophthalmopathy.

This clonotype came up a few times. The V gene is TRBV7-2, the J gene TRBJ2-1; D remains ambiguous. CDR1 is SGHTA and CDR2 is FQGNSA in the germline V gene. The ends were cut back, 5 bases at V and 12 bases at J, with 14 bases in the middle. There are 12 residues in the CDR3. DNA for the CDR3: TGTGCCAGCAGCCCCTCGGTAGGGTTGCAGTTCTTC. Translated: CASSPSVGLQFF.

The sample holds a few counts of this clonotype. The genes are TRBV12-3 or TRBV12-4 and TRBJ1-2; D not certain. The CDR3 length is 13 residues. Trimming pared 4 bases from V and 1 base from J, leaving 7 bases between. This CDR3 reads CASSYDNNYGYTF. CDR3 in DNA: TGTGCCAGCAGTTACGACAATAACTATGGCTACACCTTC.

This clonotype was counted only a few times. The genes are TRBV10-3 and TRBJ2-1, with D possibly TRBD1 on 6 matching bases. Trimming shortened V by 6 bases and J by 11 bases, and 11 bases separated the two germline ends. There are 11 residues in the CDR3. Germline CDR1 reads ENHRY; CDR2 reads SYGVKD. CDR3 sequence reads: CAIRSGQQQFF. The CDR3 bases are TGTGCCATCAGGTCCGGACAGCAGCAGTTCTTC.

This chain joins TRBV25-1 and TRBJ2-1, with 7 bases fitting TRBD2. V shed 2 bases and J 9 bases; nucleotides not matched to a gene: 1. The length of the CDR3 is 12 residues. Looked up from germline, CDR1 is MGHDK and CDR2 is SYGVNS. The CDR3 reads CASSEGGGEQFF. The CDR3 coding sequence is TGTGCCAGCAGTGAAGGGGGGGGTGAGCAGTTCTTC.

The chain uses TRBV20-1 and TRBJ2-7, with TRBD1 identical over 9 bases. In germline, CDR1 is DFQATT, CDR2 SNEGSKA (reference sequence). V trimming: 2 bases; J trimming: 4 bases; junction bases outside the gene matches: 15. CDR3 length equals 17 residues. DNA for the CDR3: TGCAGTGCTAGACAGCTAGGGGCCGGGACAGGGCTATACGAGCAGTACTTC. Translation gives CSARQLGAGTGLYEQYF.

J is TRBJ2-5 and V is TRBV3-1; TRBD2 matches 14 bases. Germline V gives CDR1 LGHDT, CDR2 YNNKEL (reference sequence). V shed 0 bases and J 7 bases; nucleotides not matched to a gene: 10. The length of the CDR3 is 18 residues. CDR3 bases: TGTGCCAGCAGCCAAGACCTGGGACTAGCGGGAGAGGGTGCGACCCAGTACTTC. Protein product: CASSQDLGLAGEGATQYF.

This clonotype appeared a few times. The chain combines TRBV20-1 with TRBJ2-7; TRBD2 agrees at 9 bases. Germline lookup yields CDR1 DFQATT and CDR2 SNEGSKA (reference sequence). Losses at the gene ends were 5 bases for V and 3 bases for J; bases not matched to a gene: 5. This CDR3 has 13 amino acids. CDR3 in DNA: TGCAGTGCTGCTAGCGGGACCGACTACGAGCAGTACTTC. It codes for CSAASGTDYEQYF.

This clonotype was detected many times. The CDR3 bases are TGTGCCAGCAGTTACTCGAGGGGCAGGGCTCCACAGTCAACCGGGGAGCTGTTTTTT. It translates to CASSYSRGRAPQSTGELFF. This chain links TRBV6-2 or TRBV6-3 with TRBJ2-2, with D perhaps assigned TRBD1 or TRBD2 (5 bases each). Germline assignment: CDR1 MNHEY and CDR2 SVGEGT. The CDR3 loop spans 19 amino acids. Between the trimmed V and J ends, which lost 0 bases and 5 bases, there was a span of 22 bases.

This clonotype turned up a few times. The genes are TRBV12-3 or TRBV12-4 and TRBJ2-3, with 8 bases identical to TRBD1. The CDR3 contains 16 residues. V was pared by 3 bases and J by 2 bases, with 7 bases of the junction left unmatched. The CDR3 here is CASSFDPDRDTDTQYF. The CDR3 bases are TGTGCCAGCAGTTTCGATCCGGACAGGGACACAGATACGCAGTATTTT.

This chain joins TRBV24-1 and TRBJ2-4; D is unclear. This CDR3 contains 18 residues. Germline lookup yields CDR1 KGHDR and CDR2 SFDVKD. The V end was cut by 0 bases, the J end by 5 bases, with 19 bases between. Here the CDR3 DNA reads TGTGCCACCAGTGATTTGACTCGACCCGCCCCTATCCAAAACATTCAGTACTTC. It specifies CATSDLTRPAPIQNIQYF.

The chain has TRBV11-2 and TRBJ2-1; tentatively, D is TRBD2 (6 bases). V lost 3 bases to trimming and J lost 1 base, with 10 bases between them. The CDR3 is made up of 15 amino acids. The germline CDR1 and CDR2 sequences are SGHAT and FQNNGV. As DNA, the CDR3 is TGTGCCAGCAGCTTGGAGGGGCGGTCCTACAATGAGCAGTTCTTC. It codes for CASSLEGRSYNEQFF.

The CDR3 is CASSWHSRMGVLFF. CDR3 bases: TGTGCCAGCAGTTGGCACAGCCGCATGGGTGTACTGTTTTTT. The rearrangement links TRBV27 to TRBJ1-4; D is unresolved. CDR3 length equals 14 residues. The V end was cut by 4 bases, the J end by 13 bases, with 19 bases between. The germline V gene has CDR1 MNHEY and CDR2 SMNVEV (reference sequence).